This is a list of T cell receptor beta chains from one sample in a study of preoperative IRX-2 immunotherapy in early breast cancer. The table came from immunoSEQ multiplex PCR; TCRdb's copy has only in-frame clones and leaves some out. The data show 30,000 or so clones, with 82% seen just once and 3.2% held by the top ten. Sampling was done from a patient treated with IRX-2 immunotherapy. These receptors were collected from a human donor with breast cancer. The CDR3 runs from the conserved cysteine through the conserved F or W. The D gene is left open where the match is weak. Size is stated for part of the rows, as once, few or many counts, or as a class when the clone is expanded.

>TRBJ2-1|TRBD2|NA|TRBV10-3|16
TGTGCCATCAGTGAGTCAGGGACTAGCGGATTCAATGAGCAGTTCTTC
CAISESGTSGFNEQFF
>TRBJ2-7|TRBD2|few|TRBV11-3|15
TGTGCCAGCAGCTTGGGCGGGGGTGCGTCCTACGAGCAGTACTTC
CASSLGGGASYEQYF
>TRBJ2-7|TRBD2|few|TRBV18|15
TGTGCCAGCTCACCTGGTAGCGGGAGATCGGCCGAGCAGTACTTC
CASSPGSGRSAEQYF
>TRBJ2-2|NA|NA|TRBV2|12
TGTGCCAGCGGTATGGGCGTCGGGGAGCTGTTTTTT
CASGMGVGELFF
>TRBJ2-7|NA|NA|TRBV18|12
TGTGCCAGCTCACCGGGTTTGTGGGAGCAGTACTTC
CASSPGLWEQYF
>TRBJ2-3|NA|NA|TRBV7-1|13
TGTGCCAGCAGCCCCTCCCCCGTGGGTACGCAGTATTTT
CASSPSPVGTQYF
>TRBJ1-1|NA|NA|TRBV11-3|16
TGTGCCAGCAGCTTGGAGGGGGTTATAATGAACACTGAAGCTTTCTTT
CASSLEGVIMNTEAFF
>TRBJ1-1|NA|NA|TRBV14|12
TGTGCCAGCAGCCTTTACAGCACTGAAGCTTTCTTT
CASSLYSTEAFF
>TRBJ2-3|TRBD2|NA|TRBV5-1|18
TGCGCCAGCAGCGGACGGGGACTAGCGGGGGGTATTACAGATACGCAGTATTTT
CASSGRGLAGGITDTQYF
>TRBJ2-3|NA|NA|TRBV11-3|16
TGTGCCAGCAGCCAAGCCTCTATTAGCAGCACAGATACGCAGTATTTT
CASSQASISSTDTQYF
>TRBJ2-1|TRBD2|NA|TRBV6-8|16
TGTGCCAGCAGCTACAGACTAGCGGGAGGAAACAATGAGCAGTTCTTC
CASSYRLAGGNNEQFF
>TRBJ2-5|NA|NA|TRBV28|15
TGTGCCAGCAGTTTTCTCGGGGCCAACCAAGAGACCCAGTACTTC
CASSFLGANQETQYF
>TRBJ2-2|NA|NA|TRBV6-7|15
TGTGCCTGGCGTACAGGGAAGGACATCACCGGGGAGCTGTTTTTT
CAWRTGKDITGELFF
>TRBJ2-6|TRBD1|NA|TRBV6-8|15
TGTGCCAGCGGGGACAGGGGTTCTGGGGCCAACGTCCTGACTTTC
CASGDRGSGANVLTF
>TRBJ2-1|NA|NA|TRBV15|16
TGTGCCACCAGCAGAGATTCCCCGAGCTCCTACAATGAGCAGTTCTTC
CATSRDSPSSYNEQFF